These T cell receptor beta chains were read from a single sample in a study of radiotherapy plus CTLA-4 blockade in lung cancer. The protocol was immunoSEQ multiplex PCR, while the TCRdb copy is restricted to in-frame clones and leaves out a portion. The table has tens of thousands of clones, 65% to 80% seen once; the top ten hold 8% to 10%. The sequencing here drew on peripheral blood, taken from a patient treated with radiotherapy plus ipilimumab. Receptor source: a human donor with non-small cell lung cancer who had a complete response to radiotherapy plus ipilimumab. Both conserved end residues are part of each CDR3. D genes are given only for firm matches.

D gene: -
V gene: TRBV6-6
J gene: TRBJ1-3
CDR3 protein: CASSYETGSGNTIYF
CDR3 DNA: TGTGCCAGCAGTTATGAGACAGGTTCTGGAAACACCATATATTTT

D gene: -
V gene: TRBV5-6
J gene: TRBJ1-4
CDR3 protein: CASSSRDTHREKLFF
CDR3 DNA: TGTGCCAGCAGCAGCCGGGACACCCATCGGGAAAAACTGTTTTTT

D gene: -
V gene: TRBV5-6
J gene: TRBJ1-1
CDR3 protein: CASSLDQDTEAFF
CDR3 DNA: TGTGCCAGCAGCTTAGACCAAGACACTGAAGCTTTCTTT

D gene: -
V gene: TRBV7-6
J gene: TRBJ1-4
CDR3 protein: CASSLDGGATEKLFF
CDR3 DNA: TGTGCCAGCAGCTTAGACGGGGGCGCCACAGAAAAACTGTTTTTT

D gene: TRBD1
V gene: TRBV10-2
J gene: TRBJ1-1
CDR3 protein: CASSESGGGYTEAFF
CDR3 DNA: TGCGCCAGCAGTGAGTCGGGAGGGGGCTACACTGAAGCTTTCTTT

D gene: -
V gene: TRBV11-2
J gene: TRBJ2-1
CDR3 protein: CASSSPLHNEQFF
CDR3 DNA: TGTGCCAGCAGCTCCCCGCTACACAATGAGCAGTTCTTC

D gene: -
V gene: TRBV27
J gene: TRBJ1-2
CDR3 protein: CASSTNTGFGYTF
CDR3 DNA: TGTGCCAGCAGTACGAACACAGGGTTTGGCTACACCTTC

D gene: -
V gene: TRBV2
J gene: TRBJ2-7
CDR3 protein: CASRPLVLAAEQYF
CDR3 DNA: TGTGCCAGCAGACCCCTGGTCTTGGCCGCCGAGCAGTACTTC

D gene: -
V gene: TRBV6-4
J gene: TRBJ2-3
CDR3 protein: CASSDCRTPPCTDTQYF
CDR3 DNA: TGTGCCAGCAGTGACTGTCGGACCCCGCCCTGCACAGATACGCAGTATTTT

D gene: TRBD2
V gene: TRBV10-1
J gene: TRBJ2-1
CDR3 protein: CASSGGSNDEQFF
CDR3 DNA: TGCGCCAGCAGTGGCGGGAGTAACGATGAGCAGTTCTTC